This T cell receptor (beta chain) was captured in a study of T cell responses to AZD1222 COVID-19 vaccine. Across the study: Whether given at about 4 or about 12 weeks, second doses were pooled. Study outcomes and limitations: There were vaccine-associated CD4 TCRs across spike, dominant at 160-218 and 743-854. Scientists sampled the repertoires only once the peak T cell response had passed. A rise in Spike-specific TCR breadth and depth followed two AZD1222 doses.

Trimming removed 3 bases from V and 0 bases from J, with 10 bases in between. The CDR3 contains 15 residues. In germline, CDR1 is KGHSH, CDR2 LQKENI. As regards this clone: Its target is not known.

Profiling relied on immunoSEQ multiplex PCR, and the TCRdb table lists in-frame clones only, not all of them. The sample lists roughly 100,000 clones; about 92% were seen once. The chain employs TRBV18 and TRBJ2-3, with D maybe TRBD2 (5 bases). This material consisted of peripheral blood, taken on day 0 of AZD1222 vaccination. The TCR comes from an adult in good health. CDR3 coding DNA: TGTGCCAGCTCACCGACTACAGAGAGCACAGATACGCAGTATTTT. It encodes CASSPTTESTDTQYF.